One T cell receptor beta chain is described in this entry. At the deep level, the assay was run. Study processing details: Filtering differed, since immunoSEQ gave only junction sequences and no quality scores. The repertoire was sequenced with immunoSEQ multiplex PCR; TCRdb's copy has only in-frame clones and lacks some. V, J and clone size reflect that table, while D and trimming were determined from the DNA. The table has roughly 480,000 clones, 70% to 85% seen once. The data belong to a study of shared clonotypes between healthy human individuals. Study summary: A couple of women and three men aged 18 to 49 made up the donors.

Germline V CDR1 and CDR2: MDHEN, SYDVKM. The CDR3 runs 15 residues. The V end lost 5 bases, the J end lost 8 bases, and 19 bases lay between the germline ends. The chain employs TRBV28 and TRBJ2-1; a weak D match, TRBD2 (6 bases). The sequence came from a woman between 35 and 50 years old in good health. Some clones in this sample may be carry-over from other donors' samples. Sequenced input: PBMCs. CDR3 residues: CASSPPGDWGDEQFF. As DNA, the CDR3 is TGTGCCAGCAGTCCTCCGGGCGATTGGGGGGATGAGCAGTTCTTC. The whole variable domain, filled in from reference TRBV28 and TRBJ2-1, reads DVKVTQSSRYLVKRTGEKVFLECVQDMDHENMFWYRQDPGLGLRLIYFSYDVKMKEKGDIPEGYSVSREKKERFSLILESASTNQTSMYLCASSPPGDWGDEQFFGPGTRLTVL.